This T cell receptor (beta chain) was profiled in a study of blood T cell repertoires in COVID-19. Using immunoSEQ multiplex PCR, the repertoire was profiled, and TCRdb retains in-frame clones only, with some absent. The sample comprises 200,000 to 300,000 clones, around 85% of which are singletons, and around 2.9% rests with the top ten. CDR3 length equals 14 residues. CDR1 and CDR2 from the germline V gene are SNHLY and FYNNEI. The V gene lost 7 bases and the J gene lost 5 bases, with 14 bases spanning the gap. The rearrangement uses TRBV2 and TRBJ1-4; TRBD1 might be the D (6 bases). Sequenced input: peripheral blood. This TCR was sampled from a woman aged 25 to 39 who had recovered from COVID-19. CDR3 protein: CASKGAGANEKLFF. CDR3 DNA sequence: TGTGCCAGCAAGGGAGCAGGGGCGAATGAAAAACTGTTTTTT. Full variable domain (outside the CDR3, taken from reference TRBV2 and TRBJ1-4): EPEVTQTPSHQVTQMGQEVILRCVPISNHLYFYWYRQILGQKVEFLVSFYNNEISEKSEIFDDQFSVERPDGSNFTLKIRSTKLEDSAMYFCASKGAGANEKLFFGSGTQLSVL.